This T cell receptor beta chain was recorded in a study of tissue T cells after allogeneic stem cell transplantation. About the study: Pathologist review favored tissue samples showing histologically apparent lymphocytes.

Assay used: immunoSEQ multiplex PCR; TCRdb lists only in-frame clones, some missing. This table has 9,400 or so clones, roughly three fifths appearing once. Note on this clone: As yet, its antigen is unknown.

Trimming cost V 0 bases and J 6 bases; bases outside gene matches: 10. The CDR3 has 18 residues. Germline V gene lookup returns CDR1 LGHNA and CDR2 YSLEER. Study-wide points: TCR repertoires tracked anatomic similarity, regardless of disease or transplant status.

This receptor was obtained from a woman between 18 and 50 years old with breast cancer. The sample in question was tissue from the ileum, obtained at autopsy. The chain is built from TRBV4-3 and TRBJ2-2; 10 bases fit TRBD2. CDR3 protein: CASSQEGAGGGIAGELFF. For the CDR3, the DNA is TGCGCCAGCAGCCAAGAGGGAGCGGGAGGGGGTATCGCCGGGGAGCTGTTTTTT.